The 4 T cell receptor beta chains below come from one sample, sequenced in a study of shared clonotypes between healthy human individuals. Sequencing used immunoSEQ multiplex PCR; TCRdb keeps in-frame clones, though not all of them. The sample has millions of clones, more than 90% seen once; the top ten hold over 0.12%. Sequences were obtained from naive CD4+ T cells sorted from blood. Regarding subset: CD45RA+ positively selected. The origin of the receptors is a man between 18 and 29 years old in good health.

This clone was found many times. Within the sample, other DNA sequences also encode this same CDR3. V is TRBV18 and J is TRBJ1-5; the D gene is possibly TRBD1 (6 bases). V was clipped by 3 bases and J by 4 bases, with 7 bases between them. The germline V gene encodes CDR1 KGHSH and CDR2 LQKENI. The CDR3 is made up of 13 amino acids. In nucleotides, the CDR3 is TGTGCCAGCTCACCCGACAGGAATCAGCCCCAGCATTTT. This translates into CASSPDRNQPQHF.

The rearrangement joins TRBV30 to TRBJ2-3, with 11 positions matching TRBD2. The CDR3 loop spans 14 amino acids. Germline-derived CDR1 and CDR2 are GTSNPN and SVGIG (reference sequence). This CDR3 is CAGDRLAGSDTQYF. The CDR3 nucleotides read TGTGCTGGGGACCGACTAGCGGGGTCAGATACGCAGTATTTT.

This chain uses TRBV11-2 with TRBJ2-7; D assignment may be TRBD1 or TRBD2 (5 bases each). The CDR3 covers 17 residues. Germline values: CDR1 SGHAT, CDR2 FQNNGV. The germline V and J ends were trimmed by 1 base and 7 bases, with 23 bases remaining between them. The CDR3 loop is CASSLASQGTLTKEQYF. For the CDR3, the DNA is TGTGCCAGCAGCTTAGCTTCTCAAGGGACGCTAACTAAAGAGCAGTACTTC. The whole variable domain, remainder taken from reference TRBV11-2 and TRBJ2-7, is EAGVAQSPRYKIIEKRQSVAFWCNPISGHATLYWYQQILGQGPKLLIQFQNNGVVDDSQLPKDRFSAERLKGVDSTLKIQPAKLEDSAVYLCASSLASQGTLTKEQYFGPGTRLTVT.

The chain carries TRBV7-2 and TRBJ1-2; D perhaps matches TRBD1 (6 bases). Trimming shortened V by 0 bases and J by 8 bases, and 16 bases separated the two germline ends. Germline V gives CDR1 SGHTA, CDR2 FQGNSA. The CDR3 is 15 amino acids. The CDR3 DNA is TGTGCCAGCAGCTTAGCAGGGGGAGAGTCTTACGGCTACACCTTC. It codes for CASSLAGGESYGYTF.